This T cell receptor beta chain was identified during a study of early T cells in non-severe SARS-CoV-2 infection. Study-level information: With bulk RNA from unsorted whole blood as input, sequencing yielded unpaired chains.

In the library, individual cDNA molecules carried attached unique molecular identifiers. Via MiXCR, TCRdb re-called the 5' RACE reads, giving one row per CDR3 protein. The table records about 70,000 distinct CDR3 sequences, approximately 12% of them present only once. The CDR3 runs to 12 residues. The V gene's germline CDR1 is SGHDT and CDR2 YYEEEE. V dropped 4 bases and J dropped 8 bases, with 10 bases sitting between them. This clonotype occurred a few times. Its specificity is unknown. Findings of the study overall: Anti-spike CD8 specificities were favored by VDJdb matching, whose results missed private and CD4 specificities.

This receptor was obtained from an adult who was a healthcare worker with PCR-confirmed SARS-CoV-2 infection or an uninfected control (not recorded which). The donor label of this sample is uncertain. The chain carries TRBV5-6 and TRBJ2-1; D might be TRBD1 (6 bases). This specimen consisted of whole blood, obtained at baseline. The CDR3, as DNA: TGTGCCAGCAGCCTGGGGGCCTATGAGCAGTTCTTC. Protein product: CASSLGAYEQFF.